The clone carrying this T cell receptor (beta chain) was counted at least ten times. Trimming pared 6 bases from V and 7 bases from J, leaving 13 bases between. Germline CDR1 reads DFQATT; CDR2 reads SNEGSKA (reference sequence). CDR3 length: 12 residues. This sample was included in a study of blood T cells in healthy people across ages. Sample-barcoded 5' priming and a J-beta primer mix drove a second PCR of roughly 6 to 12 cycles. Every cDNA molecule carried a tag from a template-switch adaptor bearing 12 random nucleotides. TCRdb analysed the 5' RACE reads with MiXCR anew, one entry per CDR3 protein. The sample shows around 870,000 distinct CDR3 sequences, 29% of them seen only once.

The clonotype was recovered from a woman older than 75 in good health. The V gene is TRBV20-1, the J gene TRBJ2-1; D might be TRBD2 (7 bases). The sequencing sample was made of blood. The CDR3 DNA reads TGCAGTGCACGGGGGGCCAATAATGAGCAGTTCTTC. It yields the protein CSARGANNEQFF.